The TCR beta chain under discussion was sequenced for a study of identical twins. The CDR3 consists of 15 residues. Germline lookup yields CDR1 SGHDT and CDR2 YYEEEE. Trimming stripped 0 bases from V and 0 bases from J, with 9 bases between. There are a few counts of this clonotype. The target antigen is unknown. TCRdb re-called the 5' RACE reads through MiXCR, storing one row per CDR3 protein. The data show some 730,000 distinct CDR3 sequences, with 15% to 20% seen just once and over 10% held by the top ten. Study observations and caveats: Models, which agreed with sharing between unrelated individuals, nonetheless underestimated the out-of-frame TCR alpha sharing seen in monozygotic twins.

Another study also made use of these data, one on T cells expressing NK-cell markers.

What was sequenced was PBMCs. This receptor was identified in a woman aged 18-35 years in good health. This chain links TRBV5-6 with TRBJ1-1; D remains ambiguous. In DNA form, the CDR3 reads TGTGCCAGCAGCTTGGAGGCGGCCCTGAACACTGAAGCTTTCTTT. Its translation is CASSLEAALNTEAFF.